The next 25 T cell receptor beta chains were all read from a single sample in a study of cytomegalovirus exposure and HLA in healthy donors. It was with 60 Vbeta and 13 Jbeta primers that the PCR ran. The protocol was immunoSEQ multiplex PCR, while the TCRdb copy is restricted to in-frame clones and leaves out a portion. The table has approximately 100,000 clones, around 85% seen once. The sequenced material came from PBMCs. The source of these receptors is a man aged 25-45 years in good health and CMV-seronegative.

The chain employs TRBV19 and TRBJ1-4; D may be TRBD1 (5 bases). CDR1 and CDR2 (germline): LNHDA, SQIVND (reference sequence). CDR3 length: 20 amino acids. The germline V and J ends were trimmed by 7 bases and 3 bases, with 30 bases remaining between them. The CDR3 coding sequence is TGTGCCAGTAACCACAAGGTCTGGGGCATAAGTGTTCGCTCTAATGAAAAACTGTTTTTT. The encoded protein is CASNHKVWGISVRSNEKLFF. Full variable domain (outside the CDR3, taken from reference TRBV19 and TRBJ1-4): DGGITQSPKYLFRKEGQNVTLSCEQNLNHDAMYWYRQDPGQGLRLIYYSQIVNDFQKGDIAEGYSVSREKKESFPLTVTSAQKNPTAFYLCASNHKVWGISVRSNEKLFFGSGTQLSVL.

DNA for the CDR3: TGCGCCAGCGGGCCCAAGGGACTAGCGGGTCGAGACGAGCAGTACTTC. This translates into CASGPKGLAGRDEQYF. The V and J genes are TRBV5-1 and TRBJ2-7; TRBD2 matches at 12 bases. Germline lookup yields CDR1 SGHRS and CDR2 YFSETQ. The CDR3 sequence is 16 residues long. V gave up 7 bases and J gave up 5 bases; unmatched junction bases: 13. Drawing the rest from reference TRBV5-1 and TRBJ2-7, the complete variable domain is KAGVTQTPRYLIKTRGQQVTLSCSPISGHRSVSWYQQTPGQGLQFLFEYFSETQRNKGNFPGRFSGRQFSNSRSEMNVSTLELGDSALYLCASGPKGLAGRDEQYFGPGTRLTVT.

V and J are TRBV10-3 and TRBJ2-2; D is unclear. Germline assignment: CDR1 ENHRY and CDR2 SYGVKD. Trimming pared 0 bases from V and 5 bases from J, leaving 16 bases between. CDR3 length equals 17 residues. CDR3 residues: CAISESPLEALTGELFF. The CDR3 nucleotides are TGTGCCATCAGTGAGTCCCCCCTAGAAGCGTTGACCGGGGAGCTGTTTTTT.

The chain recombines TRBV2 with TRBJ2-1; no clear D. Deletions cut 1 base from V and 4 bases from J, with 14 bases between. Per the germline V gene, CDR1 is SNHLY and CDR2 is FYNNEI. This CDR3 comprises 16 residues. The CDR3 nucleotides read TGTGCCAGCAGTGAAGGTTCGAGAGCGCGATACAATGAGCAGTTCTTC. This encodes CASSEGSRARYNEQFF.

This clone has just one count. The chain employs TRBV29-1 and TRBJ2-7; 8 bases line up with TRBD1. V lost 8 bases to trimming and J lost 8 bases; unmatched junction nucleotides: 17. The CDR3 length is 14 residues. Germline CDR1 reads SQVTM; CDR2 reads ANQGSEA. In DNA, the CDR3 is TGCAGCCCCCCGATAGGGACAGGTCTACTACAGCAGTACTTC. This codes for CSPPIGTGLLQQYF.

This chain links TRBV19 with TRBJ1-5, with a tentative D call TRBD1 (5 bases). CDR1 is LNHDA, CDR2 SQIVND, per germline (reference sequence). The V and J ends lost 3 bases and 4 bases respectively, with 10 bases between them. The CDR3 covers 14 residues. The CDR3 nucleotides are TGTGCCAGTAGTATTCAGGGCTTTAATCAGCCCCAGCATTTT. It specifies CASSIQGFNQPQHF.

This chain connects TRBV5-1 to TRBJ2-7; 11 bases align to TRBD1. The CDR3 runs 13 residues. Germline V gene data show CDR1 as SGHRS and CDR2 as YFSETQ. The V gene end was trimmed by 4 bases and the J gene end by 5 bases; junction bases not matched to a gene: 2. CDR3 residues: CASSPDRGHEQYF. The CDR3 DNA follows: TGCGCCAGCAGCCCGGACAGGGGGCACGAGCAGTACTTC.

The V and J genes are TRBV9 and TRBJ2-1; D is possibly TRBD2 (6 bases). This CDR3 region has 15 residues. V lost 4 bases and J lost 7, with 18 bases in between. Per germline, CDR1 SGDLS and CDR2 YYNGEE. CDR3 sequence (DNA): TGTGCCAGCAGCCAAGGCTGGGGACTGGGGAATGAGCAGTTCTTC. This translates into CASSQGWGLGNEQFF.

The CDR3 region is CASSLVTYEQYF. The DNA for the CDR3 is TGTGCCAGCAGCTTAGTTACCTACGAGCAGTACTTC. The chain couples TRBV7-2 to TRBJ2-7; no reliable D call. The CDR3 has 12 residues. Trimming removed 1 base from V and 2 bases from J, with 3 bases in between. CDR1 and CDR2 from the germline V gene are SGHTA and FQGNSA. The complete variable domain, with remaining parts taken from reference TRBV7-2 and TRBJ2-7, reads GAGVSQSPSNKVTEKGKDVELRCDPISGHTALYWYRQSLGQGLEFLIYFQGNSAPDKSGLPSDRFSAERTGGSVSTLTIQRTQQEDSAVYLCASSLVTYEQYFGPGTRLTVT.

The chain employs TRBV11-2 and TRBJ1-4, with a possible D match to TRBD1 (5 bases). V lost 6 bases to trimming and J lost 0 bases, with 14 bases between them. Germline CDR1 and CDR2: SGHAT and FQNNGV. The CDR3 is 16 residues long. The CDR3 DNA is TGTGCCAGCAGGCGGGGGGGAGGGACAACTAATGAAAAACTGTTTTTT. This translates into CASRRGGGTTNEKLFF.

This chain links TRBV6-5 with TRBJ2-2; maybe TRBD2 (5 bases). Germline V lookup: CDR1 MNHEY, CDR2 SVGAGI. This CDR3 comprises 15 residues. V was pared by 0 bases and J by 7 bases, with 12 bases between. The CDR3 sequence: CASSYSGRASGELFF. CDR3 nucleotide sequence: TGTGCCAGCAGTTACTCCGGGCGGGCCAGCGGGGAGCTGTTTTTT.

This chain links TRBV7-2 with TRBJ2-7; a possible D gene is TRBD2 (6 bases). V dropped 5 bases and J dropped 0 bases, with 8 bases sitting between them. The germline gives CDR1 SGHTA, CDR2 FQGNSA. The CDR3 extends over 13 amino acids. The DNA of the CDR3 is TGTGCCAGCAGCGCGACTAGCTCCTACGAGCAGTACTTC. Protein product: CASSATSSYEQYF.

The chain recombines TRBV6-5 with TRBJ1-2, with D unresolved. CDR3 length equals 14 residues. Looked up from germline, CDR1 is MNHEY and CDR2 is SVGAGI. With 2 bases removed from V and 4 bases from J, the gap between germline ends came to 11 bases. The CDR3: CASSYGGLSYGYTF. CDR3 nucleotide sequence: TGTGCCAGCAGTTACGGCGGACTTAGCTATGGCTACACCTTC.

The CDR3 loop is CASSGSVGYTF. CDR3 bases: TGTGCCAGCTCAGGGTCGGTTGGCTACACCTTC. The chain combines TRBV2 with TRBJ1-2, with D possibly TRBD1 on 5 matching bases. Trimming took off 8 bases at V and 7 bases at J, with 11 bases between the two ends. The germline gives CDR1 SNHLY, CDR2 FYNNEI. The CDR3 runs to 11 residues.

This clone has just a few counts. The chain combines TRBV7-6 with TRBJ1-1; D not resolved. This CDR3 contains 13 residues. The V and J ends lost 5 bases and 4 bases respectively, with 11 bases between them. Germline lookup yields CDR1 SGHVS and CDR2 FNYEAQ. CDR3 sequence (DNA): TGTGCCAGCAGCCTGGGAGGGTTCACTGAAGCTTTCTTT. Protein: CASSLGGFTEAFF.

This clone was found a few times. The chain joins TRBV5-1 to TRBJ1-6; TRBD1 matches at 9 bases. Per the germline V gene, CDR1 is SGHRS and CDR2 is YFSETQ. The CDR3 has 15 residues. With 2 bases clipped from V and 8 bases from J, the junction kept 5 bases outside the gene matches. The CDR3 loop reads CASSFVDRGHSPLHF. The CDR3, as DNA: TGCGCCAGCAGCTTCGTGGACAGGGGCCATTCACCCCTCCACTTT.

V and J are TRBV6-6 and TRBJ2-3, with 9 bases identical to TRBD1. The CDR3 length is 16 residues. Germline-derived CDR1 and CDR2 are MNHNY and SVGAGI (reference sequence). J lost 5 bases, V lost 5 bases, and 11 bases had no gene match. The CDR3 sequence is CASSVKTGGNVDTQYF. The CDR3 DNA follows: TGTGCCAGCAGTGTCAAAACAGGGGGCAATGTAGATACGCAGTATTTT.

The genes are TRBV7-9 and TRBJ1-6; 7 bases are shared with TRBD1. CDR1 is SEHNR, CDR2 FQNEAQ, per germline (reference sequence). Trimming took 1 base from V and 12 from J; bases not matched to a gene: 6. The CDR3 has 14 amino acids. Here the CDR3 DNA reads TGTGCCAGCAGCTTAGGACAGGGATCAGGACCCCTCCACTTT. It encodes CASSLGQGSGPLHF.

The CDR3 sequence: CASSTTGDTGELFF. In DNA form, the CDR3 reads TGTGCCAGCAGCACAACAGGTGACACCGGGGAGCTGTTTTTT. The chain joins TRBV7-3 to TRBJ2-2, with D tentatively TRBD1 (5 bases). CDR1 is SGHTA and CDR2 is FQGTGA in the germline V gene. Trimming took off 5 bases at V and 3 bases at J, with 10 bases between the two ends. This CDR3 region has 14 residues. Complete variable domain (other parts from reference TRBV7-3 and TRBJ2-2): GAGVSQTPSNKVTEKGKYVELRCDPISGHTALYWYRQSLGQGPEFLIYFQGTGAADDSGLPNDRFFAVRPEGSVSTLKIQRTERGDSAVYLCASSTTGDTGELFFGEGSRLTVL.

V usage is TRBV6-5 and J usage is TRBJ2-7, with 8 positions matching TRBD1. With V trimmed by 6 bases and J by 2 bases, 6 bases remained unmatched. This CDR3 is 14 amino acids long. CDR1 MNHEY and CDR2 SVGAGI come from the germline V gene. The CDR3 region is CASRPPGGTYEQYF. The DNA for the CDR3 is TGTGCCAGCAGGCCTCCAGGGGGCACCTACGAGCAGTACTTC.

The V and J genes are TRBV7-2 and TRBJ2-3; 12 positions agree with TRBD2. The CDR3 spans 15 residues. The J segment lost 5 bases and the V segment lost 2 bases, leaving 2 bases of the junction unmatched. Germline assignment: CDR1 SGHTA and CDR2 FQGNSA. Here the CDR3 DNA reads TGTGCCAGCAGCTTAAGGACTAGCGGGGTAGATACGCAGTATTTT. Residues: CASSLRTSGVDTQYF.

The chain joins TRBV6-4 to TRBJ2-3, with TRBD1 matching 9 bases. This CDR3 spans 20 amino acids. After removal of 6 bases from V and 3 bases from J, the junction contained 22 bases not matched to a gene. The germline V gene encodes CDR1 MRHNA and CDR2 SNTAGT. CDR3: CASRTDLPGQGKTLTDTQYF. Written as DNA, the CDR3 is TGTGCCAGCAGGACCGACCTACCGGGACAGGGTAAGACCTTGACAGATACGCAGTATTTT.

This chain links TRBV14 with TRBJ2-7, with D perhaps matching TRBD1 (5 bases). With 4 bases removed from V and 2 bases from J, the gap between germline ends came to 15 bases. Germline lookup yields CDR1 SGHDN and CDR2 FVKESK. This CDR3 contains 15 residues. CDR3 sequence reads: CASSPSQGRPYEQYF. CDR3 DNA sequence: TGTGCCAGCAGCCCCTCTCAGGGCCGACCCTACGAGCAGTACTTC.

The chain employs TRBV5-4 and TRBJ2-7; 12 bases align to TRBD2. The CDR3 length is 15 residues. The ends lost 4 bases at V and 6 bases at J; junction bases unmatched: 8. The germline gives CDR1 SGHNT, CDR2 YYREEE (reference sequence). The CDR3 DNA follows: TGTGCCAGCAGCGTGAGACTAGCGGGAGTTTTCGAGCAGTACTTC. This translates into CASSVRLAGVFEQYF.

The chain joins TRBV5-1 to TRBJ1-6; 9 bases match TRBD1. The CDR3 is 15 residues long. The V and J ends lost 7 bases and 5 bases, in that order; junction bases with no gene match: 7. The germline gives CDR1 SGHRS, CDR2 YFSETQ. CDR3 amino acids: CASQPRTGDNSPLHF. The CDR3 nucleotides read TGCGCCAGCCAGCCCCGGACAGGGGATAATTCACCCCTCCACTTT.